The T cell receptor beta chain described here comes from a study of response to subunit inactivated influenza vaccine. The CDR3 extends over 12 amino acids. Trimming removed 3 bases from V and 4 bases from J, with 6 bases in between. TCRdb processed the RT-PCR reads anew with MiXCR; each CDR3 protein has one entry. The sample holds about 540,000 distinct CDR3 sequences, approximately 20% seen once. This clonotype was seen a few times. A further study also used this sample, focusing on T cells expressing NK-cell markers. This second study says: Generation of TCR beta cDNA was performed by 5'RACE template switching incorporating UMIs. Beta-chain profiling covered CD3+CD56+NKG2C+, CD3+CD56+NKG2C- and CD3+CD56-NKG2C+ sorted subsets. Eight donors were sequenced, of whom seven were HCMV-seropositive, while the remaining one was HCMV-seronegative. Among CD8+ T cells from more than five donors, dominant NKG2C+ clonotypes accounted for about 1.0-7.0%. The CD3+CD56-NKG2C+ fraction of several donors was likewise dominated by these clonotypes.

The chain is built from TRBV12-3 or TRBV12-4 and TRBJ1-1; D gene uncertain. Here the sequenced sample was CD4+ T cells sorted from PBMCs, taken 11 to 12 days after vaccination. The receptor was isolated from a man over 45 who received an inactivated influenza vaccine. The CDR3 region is CASSFYGTEAFF. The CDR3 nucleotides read TGTGCCAGCAGTTTTTACGGCACTGAAGCTTTCTTT.